Described below is a single TCR beta chain sequence and its context. The sample comes from a study of blood T cell repertoires in COVID-19. Study context: Acute and convalescent COVID-19 samples came from the United States, Italy and Spain. PBMCs, B-cell-depleted T cells, or T cells provided the cDNA or gDNA that made up the material.

The trim removed 7 bases at V and 6 bases at J, leaving 8 bases unmatched. CDR1 is SGHAT, CDR2 FQNNGV, per germline. The CDR3 runs to 14 residues. As originally analysed: Nucleated cell number was recorded as an estimate derived from reference gene primer amplification. Assay: immunoSEQ multiplex PCR; the TCRdb copy retains only in-frame clones and omits some. The DNA was the basis for D and trimming; V, J and clone size are from that table. This sample has about 160,000 clones; about 85% occur once, and the top ten carry roughly 1%. The source is a man aged 40-55 years with acute or convalescent COVID-19. The sample taken for sequencing was peripheral blood. The rearrangement joins TRBV11-2 to TRBJ2-1; 8 bases align to TRBD2. The CDR3 loop reads CASTGTRYSNEQFF. As DNA, the CDR3 is TGTGCCAGCACCGGGACTAGATATAGCAATGAGCAGTTCTTC.